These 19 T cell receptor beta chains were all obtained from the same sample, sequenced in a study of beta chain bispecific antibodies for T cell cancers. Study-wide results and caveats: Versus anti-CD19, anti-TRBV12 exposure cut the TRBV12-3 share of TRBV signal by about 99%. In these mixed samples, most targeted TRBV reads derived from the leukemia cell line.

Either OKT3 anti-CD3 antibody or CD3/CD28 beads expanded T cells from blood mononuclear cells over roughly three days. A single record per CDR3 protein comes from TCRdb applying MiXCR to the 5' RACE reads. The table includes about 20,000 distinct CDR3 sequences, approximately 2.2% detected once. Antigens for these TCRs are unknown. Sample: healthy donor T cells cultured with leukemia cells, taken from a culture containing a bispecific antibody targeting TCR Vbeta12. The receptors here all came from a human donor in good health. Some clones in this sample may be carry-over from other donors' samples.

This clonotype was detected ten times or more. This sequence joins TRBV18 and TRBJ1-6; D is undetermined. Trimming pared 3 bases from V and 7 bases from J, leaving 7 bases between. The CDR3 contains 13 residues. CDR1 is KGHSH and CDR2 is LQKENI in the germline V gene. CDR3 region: CASSPEQNSPLHF. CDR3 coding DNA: TGTGCCAGCTCACCCGAACAAAATTCACCCCTCCACTTT.

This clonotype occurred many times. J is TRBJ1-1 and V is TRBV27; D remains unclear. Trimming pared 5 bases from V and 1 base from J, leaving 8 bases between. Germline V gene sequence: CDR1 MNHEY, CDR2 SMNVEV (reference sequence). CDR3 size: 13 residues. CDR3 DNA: TGTGCCAGCAGTCCCCCACGGAACACTGAAGCTTTCTTT. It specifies CASSPPRNTEAFF.

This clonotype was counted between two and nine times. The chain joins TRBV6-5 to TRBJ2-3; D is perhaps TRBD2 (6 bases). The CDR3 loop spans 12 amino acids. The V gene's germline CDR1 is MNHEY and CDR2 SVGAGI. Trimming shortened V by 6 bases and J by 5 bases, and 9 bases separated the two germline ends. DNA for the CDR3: TGTGCCAGCAGGACCGGGGGAGATACGCAGTATTTT. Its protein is CASRTGGDTQYF.

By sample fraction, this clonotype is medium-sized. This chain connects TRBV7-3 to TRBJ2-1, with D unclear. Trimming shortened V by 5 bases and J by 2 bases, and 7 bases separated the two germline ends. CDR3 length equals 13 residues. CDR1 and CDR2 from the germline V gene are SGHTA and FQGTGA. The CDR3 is CASSAGAYNEQFF. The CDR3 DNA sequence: TGTGCCAGCAGCGCAGGAGCCTACAATGAGCAGTTCTTC.

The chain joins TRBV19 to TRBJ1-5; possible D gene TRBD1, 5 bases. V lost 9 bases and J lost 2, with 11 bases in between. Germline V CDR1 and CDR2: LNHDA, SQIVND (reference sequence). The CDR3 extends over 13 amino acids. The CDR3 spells CASEGRGNQPQHF. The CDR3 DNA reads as TGTGCCAGCGAGGGCAGGGGCAATCAGCCCCAGCATTTT.

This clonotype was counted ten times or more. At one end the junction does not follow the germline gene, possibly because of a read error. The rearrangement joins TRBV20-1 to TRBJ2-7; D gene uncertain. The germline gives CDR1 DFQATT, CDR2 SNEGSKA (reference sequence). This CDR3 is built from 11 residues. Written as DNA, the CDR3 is TGCAGTGCTGGAGACTCCTACGAGCAGTACTTC. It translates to CSAGDSYEQYF.

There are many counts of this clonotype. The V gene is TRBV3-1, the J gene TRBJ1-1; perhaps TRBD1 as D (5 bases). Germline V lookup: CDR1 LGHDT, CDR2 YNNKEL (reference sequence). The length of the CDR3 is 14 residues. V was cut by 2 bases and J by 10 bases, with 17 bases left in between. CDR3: CASSQLEDAGGAFF. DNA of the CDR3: TGTGCCAGCAGCCAACTCGAAGACGCGGGGGGAGCTTTCTTT.

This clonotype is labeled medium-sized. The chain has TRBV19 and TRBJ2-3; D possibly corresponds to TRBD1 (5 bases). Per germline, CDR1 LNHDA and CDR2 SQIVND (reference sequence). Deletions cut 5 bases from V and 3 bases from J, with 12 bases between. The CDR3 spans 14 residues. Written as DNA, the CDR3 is TGTGCCAGTAGTTTACAGGTTACAACAGATACGCAGTATTTT. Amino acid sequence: CASSLQVTTDTQYF.

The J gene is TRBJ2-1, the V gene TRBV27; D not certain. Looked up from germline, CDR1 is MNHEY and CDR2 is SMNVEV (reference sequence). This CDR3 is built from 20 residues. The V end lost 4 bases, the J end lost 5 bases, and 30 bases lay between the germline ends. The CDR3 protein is CASSSILPFRRSDAHNEQFF. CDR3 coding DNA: TGTGCCAGCAGTTCCATTCTCCCCTTTCGACGGAGTGACGCCCACAATGAGCAGTTCTTC.

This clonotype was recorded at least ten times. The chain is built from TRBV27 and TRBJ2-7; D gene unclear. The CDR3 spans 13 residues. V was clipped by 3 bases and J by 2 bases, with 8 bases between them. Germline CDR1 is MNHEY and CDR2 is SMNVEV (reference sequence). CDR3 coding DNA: TGTGCCAGCAGTTTTGGGGTTACCTACGAGCAGTACTTC. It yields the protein CASSFGVTYEQYF.

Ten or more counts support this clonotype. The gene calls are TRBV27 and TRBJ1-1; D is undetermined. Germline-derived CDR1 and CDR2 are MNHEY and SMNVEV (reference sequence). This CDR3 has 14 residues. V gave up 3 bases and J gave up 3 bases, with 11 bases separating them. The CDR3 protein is CASSLDGVDTEAFF. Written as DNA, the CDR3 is TGTGCCAGCAGTTTGGACGGGGTGGACACTGAAGCTTTCTTT.

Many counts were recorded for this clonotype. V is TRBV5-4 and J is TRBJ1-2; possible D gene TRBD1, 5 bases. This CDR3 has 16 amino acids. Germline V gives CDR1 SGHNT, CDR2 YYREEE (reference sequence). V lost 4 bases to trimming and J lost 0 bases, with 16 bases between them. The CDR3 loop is CASSHPRQTPNYGYTF. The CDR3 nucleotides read TGTGCCAGCAGCCACCCCCGACAGACACCTAACTATGGCTACACCTTC.

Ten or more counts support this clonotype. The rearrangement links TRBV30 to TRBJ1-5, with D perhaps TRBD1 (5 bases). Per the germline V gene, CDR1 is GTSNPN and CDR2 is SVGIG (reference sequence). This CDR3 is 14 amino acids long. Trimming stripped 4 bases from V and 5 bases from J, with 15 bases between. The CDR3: CAWTMEGRDQPQHF. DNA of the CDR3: TGTGCCTGGACTATGGAAGGCAGGGATCAGCCCCAGCATTTT.

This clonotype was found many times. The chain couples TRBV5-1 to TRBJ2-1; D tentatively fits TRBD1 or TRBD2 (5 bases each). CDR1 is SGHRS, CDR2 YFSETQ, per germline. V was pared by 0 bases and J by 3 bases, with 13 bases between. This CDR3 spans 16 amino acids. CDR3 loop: CASSLGGGTHYNEQFF. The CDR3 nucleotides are TGCGCCAGCAGCTTGGGGGGTGGGACCCACTACAATGAGCAGTTCTTC.

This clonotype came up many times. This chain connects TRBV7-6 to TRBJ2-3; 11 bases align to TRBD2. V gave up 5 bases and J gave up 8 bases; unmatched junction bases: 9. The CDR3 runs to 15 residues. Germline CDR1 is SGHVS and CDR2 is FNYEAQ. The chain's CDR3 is CASSLTSGGTSTQYF. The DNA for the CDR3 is TGTGCCAGCAGCCTTACTAGCGGGGGCACTAGTACGCAGTATTTT. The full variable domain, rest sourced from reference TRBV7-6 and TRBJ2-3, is GAGVSQSPRYKVTKRGQDVALRCDPISGHVSLYWYRQALGQGPEFLTYFNYEAQQDKSGLPNDRFSAERPEGSISTLTIQRTEQRDSAMYRCASSLTSGGTSTQYFGPGTRLTVL.

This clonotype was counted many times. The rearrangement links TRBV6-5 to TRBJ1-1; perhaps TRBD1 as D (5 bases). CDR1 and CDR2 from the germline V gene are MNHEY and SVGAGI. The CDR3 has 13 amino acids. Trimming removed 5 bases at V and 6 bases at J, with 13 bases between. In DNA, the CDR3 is TGTGCCAGCAGTACCGGGACTCTTCCTGAAGCTTTCTTT. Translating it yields CASSTGTLPEAFF.

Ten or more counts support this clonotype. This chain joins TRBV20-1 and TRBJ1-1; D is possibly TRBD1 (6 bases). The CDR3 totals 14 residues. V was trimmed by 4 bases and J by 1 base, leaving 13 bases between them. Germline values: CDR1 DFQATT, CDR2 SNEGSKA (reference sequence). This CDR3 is CSATITDRNTEAFF. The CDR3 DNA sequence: TGCAGTGCTACCATTACGGACAGGAACACTGAAGCTTTCTTT.

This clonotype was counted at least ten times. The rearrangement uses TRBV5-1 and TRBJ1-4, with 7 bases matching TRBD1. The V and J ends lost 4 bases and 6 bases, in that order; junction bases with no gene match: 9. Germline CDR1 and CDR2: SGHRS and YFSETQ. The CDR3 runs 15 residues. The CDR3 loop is CASSQGQARYEKLFF. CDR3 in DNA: TGCGCCAGCAGCCAAGGACAGGCCCGATATGAAAAACTGTTTTTT.

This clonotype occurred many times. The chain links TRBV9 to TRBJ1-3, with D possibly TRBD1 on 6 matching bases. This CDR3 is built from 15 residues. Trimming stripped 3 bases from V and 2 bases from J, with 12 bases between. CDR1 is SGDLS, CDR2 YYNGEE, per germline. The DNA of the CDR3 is TGTGCCAGCAGCGGGGGACATCCGGCTGGAAACACCATATATTTT. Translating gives CASSGGHPAGNTIYF.